This T cell receptor (beta chain) appears in the sequencing data of a study of breast tumors, draining lymph nodes, adjacent tissues. General study findings and limits: Findings are consistent with lymph node origin and intratumoral expansion of most tumor T cells. Compared with basal-like, luminal-like tumors shared significantly more repertoire with nontumor tissue.

TCRdb independently ran MiXCR on the multiplex PCR reads; one entry per CDR3 protein. The data show 150,000 to 200,000 distinct CDR3 sequences, with 30% to 35% seen just once and around 4.5% held by the top ten. As concerns this clonotype: The antigen is unknown.

Trimming cost V 6 bases and J 9 bases, with 23 bases left between them. Germline V CDR1 and CDR2: LNHDA, SQIVND (reference sequence). The CDR3 runs 15 residues. Breast cancer patients provided tissue from their axillary draining lymph nodes. The clonotype comes from a female donor with breast cancer. Some clones in this sample may be carry-over from other donors' samples. The V gene is TRBV19, the J gene TRBJ1-1; D is unclear. Material: axillary lymph node tissue. The CDR3 sequence: CASSPPLGRRTKAFF. Here the CDR3 DNA reads TGTGCCAGTAGCCCCCCCCTTGGCAGGCGGACCAAAGCTTTCTTT.